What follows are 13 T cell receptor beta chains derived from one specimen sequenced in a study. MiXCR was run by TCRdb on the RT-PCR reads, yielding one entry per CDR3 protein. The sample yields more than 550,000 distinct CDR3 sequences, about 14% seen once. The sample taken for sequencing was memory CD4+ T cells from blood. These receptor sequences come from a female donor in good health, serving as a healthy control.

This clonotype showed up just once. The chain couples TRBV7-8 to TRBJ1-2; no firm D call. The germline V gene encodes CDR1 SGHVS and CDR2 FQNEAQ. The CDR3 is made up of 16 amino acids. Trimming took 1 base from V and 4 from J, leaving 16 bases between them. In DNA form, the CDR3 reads TGTGCCAGCAGCTTAGTACCCGGGTCTTTAGGCTATGGCTACACCTTC. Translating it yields CASSLVPGSLGYGYTF.

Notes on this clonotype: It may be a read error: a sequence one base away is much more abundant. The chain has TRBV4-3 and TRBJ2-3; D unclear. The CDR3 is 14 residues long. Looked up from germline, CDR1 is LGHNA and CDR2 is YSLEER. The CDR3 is CAGSQSSIRDTQYF. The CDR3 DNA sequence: TGCGCCGGCAGCCAATCCTCAATACGAGATACGCAGTATTTT.

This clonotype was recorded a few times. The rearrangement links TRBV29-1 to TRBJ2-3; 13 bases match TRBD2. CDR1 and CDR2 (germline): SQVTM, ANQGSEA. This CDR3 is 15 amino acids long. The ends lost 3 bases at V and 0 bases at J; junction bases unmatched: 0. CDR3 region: CSVETSGRSTDTQYF. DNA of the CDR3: TGCAGCGTTGAGACTAGCGGGAGGAGCACAGATACGCAGTATTTT.

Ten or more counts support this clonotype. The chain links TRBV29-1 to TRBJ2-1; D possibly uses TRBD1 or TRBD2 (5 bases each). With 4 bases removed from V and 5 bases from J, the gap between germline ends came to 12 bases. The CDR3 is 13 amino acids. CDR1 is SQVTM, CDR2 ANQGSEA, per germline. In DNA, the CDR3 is TGCAGCGTTGGGCTGAGGGGCGACAATGAGCAGTTCTTC. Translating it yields CSVGLRGDNEQFF.

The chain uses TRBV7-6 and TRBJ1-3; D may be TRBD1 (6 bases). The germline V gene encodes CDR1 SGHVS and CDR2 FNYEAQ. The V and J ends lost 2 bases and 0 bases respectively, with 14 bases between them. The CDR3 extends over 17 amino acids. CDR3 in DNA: TGTGCCAGCAGCTTACTGACAGGCCGAATCTCTGGAAACACCATATATTTT. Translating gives CASSLLTGRISGNTIYF.

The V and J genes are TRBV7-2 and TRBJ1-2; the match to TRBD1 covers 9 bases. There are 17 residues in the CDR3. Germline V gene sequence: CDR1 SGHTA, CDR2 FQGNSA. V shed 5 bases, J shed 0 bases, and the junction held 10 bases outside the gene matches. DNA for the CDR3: TGTGCCAGCAGCAGAAGTCCGGGACAGGGCGCTAACTATGGCTACACCTTC. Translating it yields CASSRSPGQGANYGYTF.

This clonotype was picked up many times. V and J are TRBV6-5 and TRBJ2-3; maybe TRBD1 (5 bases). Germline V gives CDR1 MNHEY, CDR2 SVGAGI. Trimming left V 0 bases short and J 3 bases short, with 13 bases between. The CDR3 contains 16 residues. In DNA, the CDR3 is TGTGCCAGCAGTTACTCATTTGCGTCAGGGACAGATACGCAGTATTTT. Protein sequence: CASSYSFASGTDTQYF.

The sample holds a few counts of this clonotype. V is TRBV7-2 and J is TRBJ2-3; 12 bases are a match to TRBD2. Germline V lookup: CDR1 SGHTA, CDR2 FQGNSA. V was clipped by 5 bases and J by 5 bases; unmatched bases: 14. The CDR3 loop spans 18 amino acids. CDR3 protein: CASSPGSLAGGVGDTQYF. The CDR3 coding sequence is TGTGCCAGCAGCCCCGGGAGCCTAGCGGGAGGGGTAGGAGATACGCAGTATTTT.

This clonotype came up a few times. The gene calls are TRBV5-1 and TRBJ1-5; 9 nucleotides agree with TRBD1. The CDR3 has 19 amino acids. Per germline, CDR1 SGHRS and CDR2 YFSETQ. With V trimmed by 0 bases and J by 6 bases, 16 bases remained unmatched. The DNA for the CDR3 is TGCGCCAGCAGCTTGGGGGGGCCTGGCTGGGGACAGGGCGGTCAGCCCCAGCATTTT. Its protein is CASSLGGPGWGQGGQPQHF. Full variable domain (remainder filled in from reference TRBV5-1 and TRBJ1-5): KAGVTQTPRYLIKTRGQQVTLSCSPISGHRSVSWYQQTPGQGLQFLFEYFSETQRNKGNFPGRFSGRQFSNSRSEMNVSTLELGDSALYLCASSLGGPGWGQGGQPQHFGDGTRLSIL.

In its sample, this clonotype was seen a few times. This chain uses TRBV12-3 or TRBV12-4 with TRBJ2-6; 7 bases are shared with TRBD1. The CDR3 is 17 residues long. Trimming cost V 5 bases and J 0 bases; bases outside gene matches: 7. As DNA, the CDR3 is TGTGCCAGCAGTCAACCGGGACAGCTCTCTGGGGCCAACGTCCTGACTTTC. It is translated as CASSQPGQLSGANVLTF.

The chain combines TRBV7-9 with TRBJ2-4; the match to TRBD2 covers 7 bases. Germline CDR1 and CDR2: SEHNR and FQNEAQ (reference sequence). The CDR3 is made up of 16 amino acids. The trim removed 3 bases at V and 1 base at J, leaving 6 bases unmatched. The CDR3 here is CASSLGGMGAKNIQYF. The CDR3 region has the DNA TGTGCCAGCAGCTTGGGGGGGATGGGCGCCAAAAACATTCAGTACTTC.

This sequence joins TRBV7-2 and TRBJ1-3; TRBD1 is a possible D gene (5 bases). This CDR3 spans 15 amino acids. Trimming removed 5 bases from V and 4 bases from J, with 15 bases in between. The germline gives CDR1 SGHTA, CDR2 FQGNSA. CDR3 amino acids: CASSPGPSKGNTIYF. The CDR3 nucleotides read TGTGCCAGCAGCCCGGGACCTTCGAAAGGAAACACCATATATTTT.

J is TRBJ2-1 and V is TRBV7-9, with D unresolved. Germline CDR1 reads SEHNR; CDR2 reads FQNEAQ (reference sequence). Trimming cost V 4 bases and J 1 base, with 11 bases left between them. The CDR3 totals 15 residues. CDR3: CASSSGSGSYNEQFF. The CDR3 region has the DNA TGTGCCAGCAGCTCCGGGTCGGGTTCCTACAATGAGCAGTTCTTC.